This T cell receptor (beta chain) originates from a study of shared clonotypes between healthy human individuals (dated by TCRdb to the early 2020s). A note on the overall study: The cohort included three men and a couple of women between 18 and 49 years of age. Each donor's leukapheresis produced roughly between about 0.8 and 8.9 billion PBMCs. For each donor, CD4 naive and CD4 memory were each given three plates, CD8 naive was given two plates, and CD8 memory was given one plate. Libraries were prepared and TCR repertoires were sequenced by different laboratories using diverse techniques, in order to increase sequencing depth and limit assay-specific biases. To estimate repertoire size and how much clonotype sharing occurs between individuals, the study deeply sequenced the blood TCR repertoires of about five healthy adults.

The donors were healthy, HIV-negative adults with no recently reported acute infections or vaccinations. All donors were Caucasian adults living in Nashville, Tennessee, USA. CD4+ T cells were enriched by magnetic negative selection; naive cells were then positively selected on CD45RA, and the negative fraction formed the memory subset. After blood collection by leukapheresis, PBMCs were isolated using Ficoll-Histopaque density gradient centrifugation and then cryopreserved in the vapor phase of liquid nitrogen. Purity and quantity of every magnetically sorted T cell population were checked by analytical flow cytometry. Each sorted fraction had its genomic DNA isolated and then quantified by UV absorbance on a Nanodrop 2000c. As regards this clone: Its antigen has not been determined. No quality values exist for individual bases; no much larger clone is one base distant.

Study-level results and caveats: Higher generation probabilities were observed for clonotypes shared by all four sorted-subset donors than for non-shared clonotypes. About 5% of naive CD4, 3.5% of naive CD8, approximately 2.2% of memory CD4, and 0.35% to 0.4% of memory CD8 clonotypes were shared across a few donors. Sampling was limited to blood, and TCR repertoires in tissue likely differ from TCR repertoires in blood. Based on pairwise subsampling, the degree of clonotype sharing among donors was expected to be affected by sequencing depth. Larger estimated clonotype richness was generally found for naive subsets than for memory subsets. The genetic and exposure-history diversity represented was limited by the small number of donors. Even with the large sequencing depth, rarefaction of the sorted-subset datasets indicated that sequencing was incomplete.

TCR CDR3 regions were amplified from genomic DNA by multiplex PCR using the deep immunoSEQ assay. Extracted genomic DNA from each cell subset was spread evenly across all wells of several immunoSEQ 96-well plates, with each plate serving as a replicate. For sorted subsets, each replicate PCR was loaded with 200 to 250 ng genomic DNA, equivalent to 30,000 or so T cell genomes. Purified libraries were quantified with a Qubit 3.0 fluorometer, sized on a Bioanalyzer 2100, and re-quantified with the KAPA Library Quantification kit. Every immunoSEQ 96-well plate was sequenced on a dedicated single-read 150-cycle Illumina NextSeq 550 flow cell. Per the authors' processing: The immunoSEQ output contained only junctional sequences without quality scores, so filtering could not match that applied to full-length reads. Sequences were annotated with PyIR, a Python wrapper for IgBLAST v1.9, using IMGT germline references to assign V/J genes and CDR3. Any read was removed if the V/J assignment was weak (E-value above 1e-6), the CDR3 was missing, or the read contained stop codons, out-of-frame junctions, or ambiguous translated residues. V3J clonotypes were defined by identical inferred V gene, J gene, and CDR3 amino acid sequence. The percentage overlap between two repertoires was calculated by dividing the number of shared unique clonotypes by the size of the smaller repertoire. Repertoire richness was assessed with RTK rarefaction, the Chao1 estimator, and Recon v2.1 estimates of unobserved clonotypes. OLGA was used to compute generation probabilities for all TCRbeta clonotypes that the gDNA method yielded from a handful of donors. This is the immuneACCESS table as TCRdb keeps it, with only in-frame sequences that have V and J called. A part of the clones is gone; compared with another copy, unresolved V genes explain less than half, and the rest is unexplained. The DNA was the basis for D and trimming; V, J and clone size are from that table. The sample table holds 1 million to 1.3 million clones, of which around 78% were seen once. The top ten clones comprise roughly 0.55% of the sample.

Trimming accounts for 2 bases at V and 0 bases at J, while the number of junction bases matched to no gene is 7. Its CDR3 holds 16 amino acids, cysteine through phenylalanine. Only the CDR3 region is kept as DNA, spanning 48 bases read in frame from base 1. The germline V gene specifies SGHTA as CDR1 and FQGNSA as CDR2. This sequence was found in a man aged 18 to 29 in good health. Some clones in this sample may be carry-over from other donors' samples. The sequencing input was memory CD4+ T cells from PBMCs. The sample's cell subset or site label, in plain terms: CD45RA-negative fraction. The chain is made from TRBV7-2 and TRBJ2-7; the junction holds 7 bases that match TRBD2. The DNA sequence reads TGTGCCAGCAGCTTAAGGCTAGCGGCCCACTCCTACGAGCAGTACTTC. Its product reads: CASSLRLAAHSYEQYF.